This T cell receptor beta chain was profiled in a study of technical replicates of blood from a few donors. Repertoires were generated with immunoSEQ multiplex PCR, while TCRdb's copy carries only in-frame clones and drops some. In the table there are tens of thousands of clones, 85% to 95% of which are singletons. Sequences were obtained from T cells isolated from PBMCs. This TCR was recovered from a human donor in good health.

The CDR3 sequence: CASSILQGGQPQHF. The CDR3 nucleotides are TGTGCCAGTAGTATATTACAGGGGGGACAGCCCCAGCATTTT. V and J are TRBV19 and TRBJ1-5; 8 bases are shared with TRBD1. The CDR3 is made up of 14 amino acids. The trim removed 2 bases at V and 7 bases at J, leaving 4 bases unmatched. Germline loops: CDR1 LNHDA, CDR2 SQIVND (reference sequence).